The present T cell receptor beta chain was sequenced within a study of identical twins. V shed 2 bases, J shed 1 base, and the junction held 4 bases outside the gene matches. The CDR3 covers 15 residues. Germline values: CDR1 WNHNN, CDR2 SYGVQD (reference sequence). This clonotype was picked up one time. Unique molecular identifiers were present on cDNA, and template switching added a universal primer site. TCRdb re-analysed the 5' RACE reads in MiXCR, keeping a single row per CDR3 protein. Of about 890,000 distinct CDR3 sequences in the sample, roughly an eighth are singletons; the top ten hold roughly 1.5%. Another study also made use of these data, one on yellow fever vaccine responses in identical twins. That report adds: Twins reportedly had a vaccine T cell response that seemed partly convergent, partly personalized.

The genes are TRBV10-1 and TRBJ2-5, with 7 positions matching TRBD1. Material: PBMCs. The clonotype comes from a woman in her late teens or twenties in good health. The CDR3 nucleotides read TGCGCCAGCAGTGAGGGACAGGCCCTCCAAGAGACCCAGTACTTC. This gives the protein CASSEGQALQETQYF.